A selection of T cell receptor beta chains follows, all from one sample in a study of human T cells and chemical hapten exposure. TCRdb re-analysed the RACE reads in MiXCR, keeping a single row per CDR3 protein. This sample has under 50,000 distinct CDR3 sequences, with 3.7% found just once. The sample taken for sequencing was whole blood. Receptors were obtained from a human donor in good health. Some clones in this sample may be carry-over from other donors' samples. Each CDR3 is given without its conserved first and last residue. Expanded clones get a size class; other rows say once, few or many, or leave the size out.

V gene: TRBV4-2
J gene: TRBJ2-3
clone size: many
CDR3 protein: ASSQARGTDTQY

V gene: TRBV2
J gene: TRBJ2-5
clone size: many
CDR3 protein: ASSIPSDQY

V gene: TRBV3-1
J gene: TRBJ2-3
clone size: many
CDR3 protein: ASGTGLDTQY

V gene: TRBV14
J gene: TRBJ2-1
clone size: NA
CDR3 protein: ASSPMRSNEQF

V gene: TRBV20-1
J gene: TRBJ1-2
clone size: many
CDR3 protein: KSQIRRDLVNYGYT

V gene: TRBV29-1
J gene: TRBJ1-4
clone size: many
CDR3 protein: SVGDVGPSEKLF

V gene: TRBV5-1
J gene: TRBJ2-5
clone size: many
CDR3 protein: ASSKQTGPQETQY

V gene: TRBV7-2
J gene: TRBJ2-7
clone size: NA
CDR3 protein: ASSPWDRPSHEQY

V gene: TRBV24-1
J gene: TRBJ2-1
clone size: many
CDR3 protein: ATSPGLAGGPSYNEQF

V gene: TRBV4-1
J gene: TRBJ2-1
clone size: many
CDR3 protein: ASSQDPALAGPYNEQF

V gene: TRBV6-5
J gene: TRBJ2-7
clone size: many
CDR3 protein: ASTLSREDGNEQY

V gene: TRBV28
J gene: TRBJ2-3
clone size: many
CDR3 protein: ASSPAGLAGHTQY

V gene: TRBV29-1
J gene: TRBJ1-6
clone size: many
CDR3 protein: SVRQGDNSPLH

V gene: TRBV7-3
J gene: TRBJ1-2
clone size: NA
CDR3 protein: ASSPGTGFGYT

V gene: TRBV29-1
J gene: TRBJ2-3
clone size: many
CDR3 protein: SVPRGDTQY

V gene: TRBV5-6
J gene: TRBJ1-5
clone size: many
CDR3 protein: ASTYSRDHNQPQH

V gene: TRBV7-9
J gene: TRBJ2-7
clone size: few
CDR3 protein: ASSLVLMRDRDSYEQY

V gene: TRBV7-9
J gene: TRBJ2-3
clone size: NA
CDR3 protein: ASGPLDYTDTQY

V gene: TRBV30
J gene: TRBJ1-3
clone size: NA
CDR3 protein: AWNGVLQGRNTIY

V gene: TRBV5-6
J gene: TRBJ2-5
clone size: NA
CDR3 protein: ASSSTGTGGETQY

V gene: TRBV2
J gene: TRBJ1-5
clone size: NA
CDR3 protein: ASREDRAVLQPQH

V gene: TRBV28
J gene: TRBJ2-2
clone size: many
CDR3 protein: ASRFLAGAGELF

V gene: TRBV13
J gene: TRBJ2-5
clone size: many
CDR3 protein: ASSLGGQKETQY

V gene: TRBV27
J gene: TRBJ2-4
clone size: many
CDR3 protein: ASTSLGGFGKNIQY

V gene: TRBV6-5
J gene: TRBJ2-7
clone size: few
CDR3 protein: ASSFQGSYEQY

V gene: TRBV3-1
J gene: TRBJ1-1
clone size: NA
CDR3 protein: ASSPRTSPNTEAF

V gene: TRBV10-3
J gene: TRBJ1-4
clone size: many
CDR3 protein: AISTTGAADNEKLF

V gene: TRBV11-2
J gene: TRBJ2-7
clone size: many
CDR3 protein: ASSYGTAAYEQY

V gene: TRBV6-6
J gene: TRBJ1-1
clone size: many
CDR3 protein: ASTQATEEAF

V gene: TRBV21-1
J gene: TRBJ2-7
clone size: many
CDR3 protein: ASSKSFLHTSEPYEQY

V gene: TRBV11-2
J gene: TRBJ2-5
clone size: NA
CDR3 protein: ASSELWAVQETQY

V gene: TRBV7-3
J gene: TRBJ2-1
clone size: many
CDR3 protein: ASSFRGGTYNEQF

V gene: TRBV20-1
J gene: TRBJ1-5
clone size: NA
CDR3 protein: SASPARVRQPQH

V gene: TRBV28
J gene: TRBJ1-5
clone size: many
CDR3 protein: ASSLSGTGGNQPQH

V gene: TRBV11-2
J gene: TRBJ2-1
clone size: many
CDR3 protein: ASSSGVNQGEQF

V gene: TRBV29-1
J gene: TRBJ1-1
clone size: many
CDR3 protein: SVSRDRTMNTEAF

V gene: TRBV6-5
J gene: TRBJ1-4
clone size: many
CDR3 protein: ASSVTVTNEKLF

V gene: TRBV2
J gene: TRBJ2-4
clone size: few
CDR3 protein: ASKDLAKNIQY

V gene: TRBV4-1
J gene: TRBJ2-1
clone size: NA
CDR3 protein: ASSQRFQAGRNNEQF

V gene: TRBV11-2
J gene: TRBJ1-2
clone size: many
CDR3 protein: ASSLLRGGNYGYT

V gene: TRBV24-1
J gene: TRBJ2-1
clone size: many
CDR3 protein: ATSDPGDAYEQF

V gene: TRBV4-1
J gene: TRBJ1-3
clone size: NA
CDR3 protein: ASSQPFQGNTIY

V gene: TRBV5-1
J gene: TRBJ1-1
clone size: many
CDR3 protein: ASSLLSRGETEAF

V gene: TRBV6-6
J gene: TRBJ2-5
clone size: many
CDR3 protein: ASRVPSEETQY

V gene: TRBV5-6
J gene: TRBJ1-1
clone size: NA
CDR3 protein: ASSLFIIVKRNTEAF

V gene: TRBV6-5
J gene: TRBJ2-1
clone size: NA
CDR3 protein: ASSTGQGYDNEQF

V gene: TRBV6-1
J gene: TRBJ1-5
clone size: many
CDR3 protein: ASSQIAGAGNQPQH

V gene: TRBV12-3/TRBV12-4
J gene: TRBJ1-2
clone size: many
CDR3 protein: ASSSDYGYT

V gene: TRBV7-9
J gene: TRBJ1-5
clone size: many
CDR3 protein: ASSFLGGNQPQH

V gene: TRBV4-1
J gene: TRBJ1-1
clone size: many
CDR3 protein: ASSQSGGGNTEAF